The clone carrying this TCR beta chain was seen many times. V lost 5 bases and J lost 5; bases outside the gene matches: 6. Germline V gene sequence: CDR1 DFQATT, CDR2 SNEGSKA (reference sequence). CDR3 length: 13 residues. The data belong to a study of CD8+CD57+ T cells in acquired aplastic anemia. Genomic DNA served as template for TCR beta VDJ and CDR3 profiling. Using its own MiXCR run on the reads, TCRdb lists one record per CDR3 protein. Of about 220,000 distinct CDR3 sequences listed, approximately 35% are singletons. Sequenced material: sorted CD4+, CD8+, or CD8+CD57+ T cells (not recorded which) from PBMCs. The TCR was taken from a human donor in good health, serving as a control. The chain links TRBV20-1 to TRBJ1-2; 9 bases agree with TRBD1. For the CDR3, the DNA is TGCAGTGCTGCCGGGACAGGGATTTATGGCTACACCTTC. Amino acid sequence: CSAAGTGIYGYTF.